The 8 T cell receptor beta chains reported below all come from one sample, sequenced in a study of T cells in Graves' hyperthyroidism and ophthalmopathy. RNA transcripts gave rise to amplified TCR beta CDR3 regions. The primer set for the first-round RT-PCR of the TCR CDR3 was HTBI. A single record per CDR3 protein comes from TCRdb applying MiXCR to the multiplex PCR reads. This sample yields hundreds of thousands of distinct CDR3 sequences, of which around 38% are seen a single time; about 8.9% belongs to the top ten. Sequencing input: blood. These receptors were collected from a man aged 18 to 30 with Graves' hyperthyroidism.

This clonotype has at least ten counts. V and J are TRBV29-1 and TRBJ2-7; the D call may be TRBD1 or TRBD2 (5 bases each). Trimming cost V 7 bases and J 0 bases, with 10 bases left between them. This CDR3 comprises 12 residues. CDR1 SQVTM and CDR2 ANQGSEA come from the germline V gene. The CDR3 DNA reads TGCAGCGCGGCAGGGACCTCCTACGAGCAGTACTTC. Protein sequence: CSAAGTSYEQYF.

The chain is built from TRBV29-1 and TRBJ2-3, with TRBD1 matching over 11 bases. Germline values: CDR1 SQVTM, CDR2 ANQGSEA. Unmatched junction bases numbered 9, after V lost 6 bases and J lost 1 base. The CDR3 has 16 amino acids. The DNA for the CDR3 is TGCAGCGTCCGAACCCGGACAGGGGGCCGCACAGATACGCAGTATTTT. Translated, it gives CSVRTRTGGRTDTQYF.

In its sample, this clonotype was seen many times. This rearrangement joins TRBV7-2 to TRBJ1-1; a weak D match, TRBD1 (5 bases). The ends were cut back, 2 bases at V and 4 bases at J, with 17 bases in the middle. This CDR3 is built from 16 residues. Looked up from germline, CDR1 is SGHTA and CDR2 is FQGNSA. The CDR3 coding sequence is TGTGCCAGCAGCTTACTCAACCTCAGGGTATCCACTGAAGCTTTCTTT. It codes for CASSLLNLRVSTEAFF.

This clonotype came up many times. The CDR3 sequence: CASSFTGTDETQYF. DNA for the CDR3: TGTGCCAGCAGCTTCACCGGGACAGATGAGACCCAGTACTTC. The chain has TRBV7-9 and TRBJ2-5, with 7 bases lining up with TRBD1. The length of the CDR3 is 14 residues. V lost 3 bases, J lost 5 bases, and 6 bases stayed unmatched. Germline values: CDR1 SEHNR, CDR2 FQNEAQ (reference sequence).

The CDR3 sequence is CAISESTGEQYF. The DNA of the CDR3 is TGTGCCATCAGTGAGTCGACCGGGGAGCAGTACTTC. The rearrangement uses TRBV10-3 and TRBJ2-7; no reliable D call. This CDR3 has 12 residues. Per the germline V gene, CDR1 is ENHRY and CDR2 is SYGVKD. Trimming stripped 0 bases from V and 7 bases from J, with 7 bases between.

This clonotype appeared a few times. The genes are TRBV12-3 or TRBV12-4 and TRBJ2-7, with 8 bases matching TRBD2. Unmatched junction bases numbered 6, after V lost 5 bases and J lost 0 bases. The CDR3 consists of 15 residues. The CDR3 DNA reads TGTGCCAGCAGTCCTCATAGCGGGGCCTCCTACGAGCAGTACTTC. This gives the protein CASSPHSGASYEQYF.

This clonotype was found many times. The CDR3 DNA reads TGTGCCAGTAATTGGGACGAATCGAGCAATCAGCCCCAGCATTTT. Amino acid sequence: CASNWDESSNQPQHF. This chain joins TRBV19 and TRBJ1-5; TRBD1 is a possible D gene (5 bases). CDR1 is LNHDA, CDR2 SQIVND, per germline (reference sequence). This CDR3 contains 15 residues. The V end was cut by 7 bases, the J end by 1 base, with 14 bases between.

The table lists this clonotype with a few counts. CDR3 loop: CASNGAEGLFF. The CDR3 DNA reads as TGTGCCAGCAACGGCGCCGAGGGGCTGTTTTTT. V is TRBV25-1 and J is TRBJ2-2, with a tentative D call TRBD2 (5 bases). Germline-derived CDR1 and CDR2 are MGHDK and SYGVNS. This CDR3 region has 11 residues. Trimming shortened V by 7 bases and J by 13 bases, and 13 bases separated the two germline ends.